Below, one TCR beta chain is given with its context. Clones were sequenced by immunoSEQ multiplex PCR, and TCRdb holds only the in-frame ones, with some missing. The top ten hold about 0.13% of the sample, which has some 2,100,000 clones, approximately 95% seen once. The sample is drawn from a study of shared clonotypes between healthy human individuals. Germline V CDR1 and CDR2: LGHNA, YNFKEQ. The CDR3 is 16 residues long. V was clipped by 5 bases and J by 0 bases; unmatched bases: 5. The rearrangement uses TRBV4-2 and TRBJ2-1, with TRBD2 matching 9 bases. The sequence was collected from a young man in good health. What was sequenced was naive CD4+ T cells sorted from blood. Stated subset: CD45RA+ positively selected. The CDR3 nucleotides are TGTGCCAGCAGCAAACGCGGGGGGGCCTCCTACAATGAGCAGTTCTTC. Translating gives CASSKRGGASYNEQFF.